This T cell receptor beta chain was recorded in a study of blood T cells in healthy people across ages. A sample-barcoded 5' primer and a J-beta primer mix were used in a second PCR of roughly 6 to 11 cycles. TCRdb redid the calling of the 5' RACE reads with MiXCR, one entry per CDR3 protein. The data contain 800,000 to 1,000,000 distinct CDR3 sequences, about 48% of them singletons. This CDR3 has 14 residues. CDR1 is MNHEY and CDR2 is SMNVEV in the germline V gene (reference sequence). V shed 6 bases, J shed 1 base, and the junction held 4 bases outside the gene matches. Study findings and constraints: Diversity figures derived from one million T cells were judged to underestimate the true value.

This clonotype appeared many times. Its antigen is undetermined. Sequenced material: blood. The sequence was obtained from a man aged 30 to 39 in good health. The chain is built from TRBV27 and TRBJ2-3; TRBD2 matches 7 bases. The CDR3 is CASSSSGGTDTQYF. The CDR3 DNA follows: TGTGCCAGCAGCTCCAGCGGGGGCACAGATACGCAGTATTTT.